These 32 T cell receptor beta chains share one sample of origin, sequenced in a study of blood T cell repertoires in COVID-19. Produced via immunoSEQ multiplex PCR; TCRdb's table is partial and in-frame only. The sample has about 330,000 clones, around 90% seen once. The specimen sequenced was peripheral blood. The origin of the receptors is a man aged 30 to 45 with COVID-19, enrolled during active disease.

The CDR3 bases are TGTGCCAGCAGTTACTCGATGTCTAGCGGGAGTCGCGAGCAGTACTTC. Its translation: CASSYSMSSGSREQYF. The chain recombines TRBV6-2 or TRBV6-3 with TRBJ2-7, with TRBD2 matching 10 bases. The V gene end was trimmed by 0 bases and the J gene end by 6 bases; junction bases not matched to a gene: 8. The CDR3 loop spans 16 amino acids. Germline values: CDR1 MNHEY, CDR2 SVGEGT.

The CDR3 region has the DNA TGTGCCAGCAGCGTGGACAGGGGAAAAGGCTACACCTTC. Protein: CASSVDRGKGYTF. The chain combines TRBV6-5 with TRBJ1-2, with 9 bases identical to TRBD1. Germline V gene data show CDR1 as MNHEY and CDR2 as SVGAGI. The CDR3 has 13 amino acids. J gave up 8 bases and V 6 bases, and 7 bases lay outside the gene matches.

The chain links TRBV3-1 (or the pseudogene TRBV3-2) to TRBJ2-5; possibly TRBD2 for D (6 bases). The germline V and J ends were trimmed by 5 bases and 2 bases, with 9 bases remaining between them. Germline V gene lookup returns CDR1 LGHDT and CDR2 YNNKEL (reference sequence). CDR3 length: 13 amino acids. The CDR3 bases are TGTGCCAGCAGCTGGACTATTCAAGAGACCCAGTACTTC. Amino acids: CASSWTIQETQYF.

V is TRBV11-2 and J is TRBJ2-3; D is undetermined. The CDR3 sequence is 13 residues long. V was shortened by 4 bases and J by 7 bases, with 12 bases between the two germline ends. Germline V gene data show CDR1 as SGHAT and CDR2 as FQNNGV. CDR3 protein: CASSSSLGNTQYF. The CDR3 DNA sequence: TGTGCCAGCAGCTCGAGCCTAGGAAATACGCAGTATTTT.

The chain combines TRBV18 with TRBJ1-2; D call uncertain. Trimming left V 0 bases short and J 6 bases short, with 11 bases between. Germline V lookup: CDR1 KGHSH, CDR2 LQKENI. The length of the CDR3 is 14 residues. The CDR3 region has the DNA TGTGCCAGCTCACCACCGCCGGGGTTGGATGGCTACACCTTC. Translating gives CASSPPPGLDGYTF. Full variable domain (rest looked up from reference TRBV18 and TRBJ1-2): NAGVMQNPRHLVRRRGQEARLRCSPMKGHSHVYWYRQLPEEGLKFMVYLQKENIIDESGMPKERFSAEFPKEGPSILRIQQVVRGDSAAYFCASSPPPGLDGYTFGSGTRLTVV.

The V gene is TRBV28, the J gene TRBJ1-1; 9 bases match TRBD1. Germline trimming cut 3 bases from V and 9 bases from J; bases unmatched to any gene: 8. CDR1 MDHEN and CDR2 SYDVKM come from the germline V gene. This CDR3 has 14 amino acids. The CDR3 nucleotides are TGTGCCAGCAGTTTCGAGAGGGACAGGGTGAAAGCTTTCTTT. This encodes CASSFERDRVKAFF.

The DNA of the CDR3 is TGTGCCAGCACCGGGACAGGGTACGAGCAGTACTTC. Its translation: CASTGTGYEQYF. The J gene is TRBJ2-7, the V gene TRBV7-2; 9 positions agree with TRBD1. Germline trimming cut 7 bases from V and 4 bases from J; bases unmatched to any gene: 2. The CDR3 has 12 amino acids. The V gene's germline CDR1 is SGHTA and CDR2 FQGNSA. The variable domain in full, completed from reference TRBV7-2 and TRBJ2-7, reads GAGVSQSPSNKVTEKGKDVELRCDPISGHTALYWYRQSLGQGLEFLIYFQGNSAPDKSGLPSDRFSAERTGGSVSTLTIQRTQQEDSAVYLCASTGTGYEQYFGPGTRLTVT.

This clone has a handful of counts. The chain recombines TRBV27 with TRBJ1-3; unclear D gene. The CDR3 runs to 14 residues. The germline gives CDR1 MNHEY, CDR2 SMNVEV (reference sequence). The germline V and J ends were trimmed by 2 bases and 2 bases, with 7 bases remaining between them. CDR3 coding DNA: TGTGCCAGCAGTTTACGGGGTCCTGGAAACACCATATATTTT. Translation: CASSLRGPGNTIYF.

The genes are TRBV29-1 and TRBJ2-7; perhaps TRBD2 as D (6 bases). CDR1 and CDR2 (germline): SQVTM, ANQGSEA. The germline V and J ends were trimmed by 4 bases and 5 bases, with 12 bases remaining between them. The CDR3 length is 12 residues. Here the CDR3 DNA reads TGCAGCGTTGGGTACGGGGGTGACGAGCAGTACTTC. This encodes CSVGYGGDEQYF.

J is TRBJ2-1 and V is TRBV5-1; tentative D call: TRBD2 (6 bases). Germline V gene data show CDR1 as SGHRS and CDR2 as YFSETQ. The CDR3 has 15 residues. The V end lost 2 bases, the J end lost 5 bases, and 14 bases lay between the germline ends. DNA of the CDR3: TGCGCCAGCAGCTTTTCAACGGGGGACCACAATGAGCAGTTCTTC. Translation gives CASSFSTGDHNEQFF.

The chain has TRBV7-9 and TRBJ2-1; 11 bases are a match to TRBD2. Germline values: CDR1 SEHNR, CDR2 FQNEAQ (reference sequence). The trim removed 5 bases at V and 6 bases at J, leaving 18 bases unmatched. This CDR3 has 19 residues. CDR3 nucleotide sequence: TGTGCCAGCAGCCCCCGTCGGGAGGTTAGCGGGGGGGCCGGCAATGAGCAGTTCTTC. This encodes CASSPRREVSGGAGNEQFF. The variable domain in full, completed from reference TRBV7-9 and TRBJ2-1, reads DTGVSQNPRHKITKRGQNVTFRCDPISEHNRLYWYRQTLGQGPEFLTYFQNEAQLEKSRLLSDRFSAERPKGSFSTLEIQRTEQGDSAMYLCASSPRREVSGGAGNEQFFGPGTRLTVL.

DNA of the CDR3: TGTGCCAGCAGCTTTAACCAGGGTCACTATGGCTACACCTTC. This encodes CASSFNQGHYGYTF. V and J are TRBV5-8 and TRBJ1-2; maybe TRBD1 (5 bases). Trimming removed 2 bases at V and 3 bases at J, with 11 bases between. Per germline, CDR1 SGHTS and CDR2 YDEGEE. The CDR3 sequence is 14 residues long.

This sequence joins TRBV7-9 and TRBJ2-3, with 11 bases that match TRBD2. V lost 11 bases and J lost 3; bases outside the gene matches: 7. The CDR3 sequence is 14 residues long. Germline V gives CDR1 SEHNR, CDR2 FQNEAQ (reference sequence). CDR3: CAGETSGSTDTQYF. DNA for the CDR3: TGTGCCGGGGAAACTAGCGGGAGTACAGATACGCAGTATTTT.

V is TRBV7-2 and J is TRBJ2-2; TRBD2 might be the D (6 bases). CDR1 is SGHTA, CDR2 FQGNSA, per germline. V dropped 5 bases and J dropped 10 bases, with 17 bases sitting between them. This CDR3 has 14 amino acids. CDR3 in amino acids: CASSLGLFGAELFF. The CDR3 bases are TGTGCCAGCAGCCTAGGACTATTTGGAGCGGAGCTGTTTTTT.

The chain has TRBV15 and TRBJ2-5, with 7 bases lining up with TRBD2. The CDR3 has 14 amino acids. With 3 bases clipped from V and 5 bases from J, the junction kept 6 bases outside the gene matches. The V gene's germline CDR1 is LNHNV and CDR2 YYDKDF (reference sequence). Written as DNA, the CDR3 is TGTGCCACCAGCAGGCCCGGGCGGGGGGAGACCCAGTACTTC. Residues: CATSRPGRGETQYF.

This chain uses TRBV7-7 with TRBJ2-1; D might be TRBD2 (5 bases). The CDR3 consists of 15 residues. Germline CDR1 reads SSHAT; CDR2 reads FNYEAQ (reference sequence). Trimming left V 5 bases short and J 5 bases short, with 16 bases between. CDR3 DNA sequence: TGTGCCAGCAGCCTGCTGGGCGGGCCAGACAATGAGCAGTTCTTC. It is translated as CASSLLGGPDNEQFF.

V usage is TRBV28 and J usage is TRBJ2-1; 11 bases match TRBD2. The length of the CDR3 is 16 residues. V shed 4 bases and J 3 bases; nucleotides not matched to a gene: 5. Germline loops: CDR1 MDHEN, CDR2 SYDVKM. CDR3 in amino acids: CASSSYTSGGYNEQFF. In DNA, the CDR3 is TGTGCCAGCAGTTCATATACTAGCGGGGGCTACAATGAGCAGTTCTTC.

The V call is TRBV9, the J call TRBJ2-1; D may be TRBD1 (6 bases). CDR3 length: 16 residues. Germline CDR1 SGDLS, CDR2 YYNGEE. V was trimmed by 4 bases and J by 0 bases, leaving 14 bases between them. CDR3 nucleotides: TGTGCCAGCAGCACAAGAGGGGGAAACTCCTACAATGAGCAGTTCTTC. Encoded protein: CASSTRGGNSYNEQFF.

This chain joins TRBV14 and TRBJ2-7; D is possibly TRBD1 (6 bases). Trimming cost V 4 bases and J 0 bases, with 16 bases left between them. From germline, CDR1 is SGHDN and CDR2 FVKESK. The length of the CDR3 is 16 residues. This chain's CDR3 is CASSLWTASASYEQYF. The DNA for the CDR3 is TGTGCCAGCAGCCTCTGGACAGCATCGGCCTCCTACGAGCAGTACTTC. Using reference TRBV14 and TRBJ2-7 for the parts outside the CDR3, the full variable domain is EAGVTQFPSHSVIEKGQTVTLRCDPISGHDNLYWYRRVMGKEIKFLLHFVKESKQDESGMPNNRFLAERTGGTYSTLKVQPAELEDSGVYFCASSLWTASASYEQYFGPGTRLTVT.

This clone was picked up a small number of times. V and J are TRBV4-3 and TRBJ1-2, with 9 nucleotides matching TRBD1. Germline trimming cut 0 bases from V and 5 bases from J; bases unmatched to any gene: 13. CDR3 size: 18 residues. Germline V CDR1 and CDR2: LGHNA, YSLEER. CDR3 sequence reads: CASSQEGQRDRVDYGYTF. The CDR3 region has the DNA TGCGCCAGCAGCCAAGAAGGTCAGAGGGACAGGGTTGATTATGGCTACACCTTC.

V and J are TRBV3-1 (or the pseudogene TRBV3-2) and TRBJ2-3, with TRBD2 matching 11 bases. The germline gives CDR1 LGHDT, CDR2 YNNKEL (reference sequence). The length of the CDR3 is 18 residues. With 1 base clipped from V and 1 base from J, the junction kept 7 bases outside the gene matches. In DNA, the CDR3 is TGTGCCAGCAGCCAAGTATCCGGGACTAGCGGTCGCACAGATACGCAGTATTTT. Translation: CASSQVSGTSGRTDTQYF.

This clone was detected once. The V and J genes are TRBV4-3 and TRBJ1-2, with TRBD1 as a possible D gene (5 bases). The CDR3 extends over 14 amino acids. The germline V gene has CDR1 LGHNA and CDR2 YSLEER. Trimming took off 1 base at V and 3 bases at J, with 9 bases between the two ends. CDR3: CASSQGLRDYGYTF. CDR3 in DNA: TGCGCCAGCAGCCAAGGGCTCAGGGACTATGGCTACACCTTC.

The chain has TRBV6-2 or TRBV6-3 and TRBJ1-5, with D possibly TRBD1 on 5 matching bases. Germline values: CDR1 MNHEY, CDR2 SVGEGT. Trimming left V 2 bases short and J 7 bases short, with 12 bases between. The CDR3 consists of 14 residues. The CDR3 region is CASSYPQERQPQHF. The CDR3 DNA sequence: TGTGCCAGCAGTTACCCACAGGAACGACAGCCCCAGCATTTT.

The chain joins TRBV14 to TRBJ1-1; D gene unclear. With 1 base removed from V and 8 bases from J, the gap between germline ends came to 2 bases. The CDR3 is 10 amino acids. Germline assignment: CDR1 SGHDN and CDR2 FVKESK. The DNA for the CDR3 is TGTGCCAGCAGCCAAGTAGAAGCTTTCTTT. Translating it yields CASSQVEAFF.

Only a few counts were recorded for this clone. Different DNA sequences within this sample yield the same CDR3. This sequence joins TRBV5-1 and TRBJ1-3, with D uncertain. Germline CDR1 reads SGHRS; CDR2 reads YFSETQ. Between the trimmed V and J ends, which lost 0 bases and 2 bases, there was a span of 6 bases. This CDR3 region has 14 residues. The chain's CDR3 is CASSLGTAGNTIYF. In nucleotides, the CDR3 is TGCGCCAGCAGCTTGGGAACAGCTGGAAACACCATATATTTT. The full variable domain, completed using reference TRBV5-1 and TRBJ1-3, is KAGVTQTPRYLIKTRGQQVTLSCSPISGHRSVSWYQQTPGQGLQFLFEYFSETQRNKGNFPGRFSGRQFSNSRSEMNVSTLELGDSALYLCASSLGTAGNTIYFGEGSWLTVV.

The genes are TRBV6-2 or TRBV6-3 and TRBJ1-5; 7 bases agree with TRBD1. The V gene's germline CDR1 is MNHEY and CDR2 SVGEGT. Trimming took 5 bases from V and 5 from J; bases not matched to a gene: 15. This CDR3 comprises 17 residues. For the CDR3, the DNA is TGTGCCAGCAGTGCAAACGGACAGGTAATCGGGTATCAGCCCCAGCATTTT. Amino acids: CASSANGQVIGYQPQHF.

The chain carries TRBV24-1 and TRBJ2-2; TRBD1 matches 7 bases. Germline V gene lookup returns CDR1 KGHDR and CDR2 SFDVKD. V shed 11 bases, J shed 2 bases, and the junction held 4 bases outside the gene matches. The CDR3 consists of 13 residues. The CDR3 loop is CAIQGENTGELFF. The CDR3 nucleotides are TGTGCCATCCAGGGGGAAAACACCGGGGAGCTGTTTTTT.

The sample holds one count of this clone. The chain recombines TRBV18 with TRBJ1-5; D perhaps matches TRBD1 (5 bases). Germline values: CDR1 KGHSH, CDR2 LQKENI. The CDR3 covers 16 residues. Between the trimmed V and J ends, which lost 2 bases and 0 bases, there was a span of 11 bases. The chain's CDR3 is CASSPIGGDSNQPQHF. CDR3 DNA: TGTGCCAGCTCACCAATAGGAGGGGATAGCAATCAGCCCCAGCATTTT.

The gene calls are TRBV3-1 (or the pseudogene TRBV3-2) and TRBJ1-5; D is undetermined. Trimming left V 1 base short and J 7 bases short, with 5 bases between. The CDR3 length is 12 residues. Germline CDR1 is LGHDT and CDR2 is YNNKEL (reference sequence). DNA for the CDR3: TGTGCCAGCAGCCAAGTCGGGCAGCCCCAGCATTTT. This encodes CASSQVGQPQHF.

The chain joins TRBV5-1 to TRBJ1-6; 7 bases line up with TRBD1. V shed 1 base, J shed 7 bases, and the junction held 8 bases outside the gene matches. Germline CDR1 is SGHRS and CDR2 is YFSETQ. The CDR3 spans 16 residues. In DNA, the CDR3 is TGCGCCAGCAGCTTGACCGGGACAGTCTTAAATTCACCCCTCCACTTT. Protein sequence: CASSLTGTVLNSPLHF.

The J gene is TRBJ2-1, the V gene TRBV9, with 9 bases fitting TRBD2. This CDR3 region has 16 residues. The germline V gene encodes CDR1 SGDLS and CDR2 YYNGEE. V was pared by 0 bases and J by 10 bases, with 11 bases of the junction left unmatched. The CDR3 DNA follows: TGTGCCAGCAGCGTAGGACACCTAGCGGGGAGGGGGGAGCAGTTCTTC. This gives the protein CASSVGHLAGRGEQFF.

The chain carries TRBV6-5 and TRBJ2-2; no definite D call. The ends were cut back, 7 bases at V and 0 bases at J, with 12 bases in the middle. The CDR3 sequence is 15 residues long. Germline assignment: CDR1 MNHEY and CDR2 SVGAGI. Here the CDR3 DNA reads TGTGCCAGCACCAGAACCGTTACGAACACCGGGGAGCTGTTTTTT. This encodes CASTRTVTNTGELFF.